One and the same sample provided the 8 T cell receptor beta chains below, sequenced in a study of identical twins (dated by TCRdb to the mid-2010s). Receptor libraries were prepared by 5' RACE. The reads were generated on an Illumina HiSeq 2000. TCRdb reprocessed the public reads (quality trimming at Q25 with fastp, clone calling with MiXCR) and kept in-frame beta chains. Records with the same CDR3 protein are collapsed into one entry carrying the most frequent genes and DNA. Here the sample has approximately 600,000 distinct CDR3 sequences; roughly 7.1% occur a single time. The leading ten clones occupy roughly 1.6% of the sample. The same specimen was also included in a second study, on yellow fever vaccine responses in identical twins.

Sequencing was performed on PBMCs. Receptors were obtained from a woman aged 18-35 years in good health.

This clonotype was counted a few times. J is TRBJ2-5 and V is TRBV7-8, with D perhaps matching TRBD1 or TRBD2 (5 bases each). Germline CDR1 reads SGHVS; CDR2 reads FQNEAQ. There are 15 residues in the CDR3. V was clipped by 2 bases and J by 3 bases, with 13 bases between them. Here the CDR3 DNA reads TGTGCCAGCAGCTTAATCCGGGACCCCAAAGAGACCCAGTACTTC. Translation gives CASSLIRDPKETQYF.

The rearrangement uses TRBV7-9 and TRBJ2-1, with TRBD1 identical over 10 bases. This CDR3 has 16 amino acids. CDR1 and CDR2 from the germline V gene are SEHNR and FQNEAQ (reference sequence). V was clipped by 5 bases and J by 5 bases; unmatched bases: 9. The CDR3 DNA reads TGTGCCAGCAGCCCCCATGGGGGGACAGGGGACAATGAGCAGTTCTTC. Translated: CASSPHGGTGDNEQFF.

The V and J genes are TRBV7-9 and TRBJ2-7, with 8 bases matching TRBD1. V was pared by 2 bases and J by 1 base, with 1 base of the junction left unmatched. Germline values: CDR1 SEHNR, CDR2 FQNEAQ (reference sequence). There are 14 residues in the CDR3. The CDR3, as DNA: TGTGCCAGCAGCTTAACAGGGGGGTCCTACGAGCAGTACTTC. Translating gives CASSLTGGSYEQYF.

This clonotype has ten or more counts. The CDR3 region is CATSDLKRGNTGELFF. CDR3 nucleotides: TGTGCCACCAGTGATTTGAAGAGGGGGAACACCGGGGAGCTGTTTTTT. V usage is TRBV24-1 and J usage is TRBJ2-2; D assignment may be TRBD1 or TRBD2 (5 bases each). The CDR3 runs to 16 residues. V shed 0 bases and J shed 1 base, with 8 bases lying between them. Per the germline V gene, CDR1 is KGHDR and CDR2 is SFDVKD.

The V gene is TRBV12-3 or TRBV12-4, the J gene TRBJ2-2; the D call may be TRBD1 or TRBD2 (5 bases each). The CDR3 is made up of 16 amino acids. Trimming cost V 3 bases and J 6 bases, with 17 bases left between them. CDR3 protein: CASSLRGRDVAGELFF. The CDR3 DNA reads TGTGCCAGCAGTTTGAGGGGCAGGGACGTCGCCGGGGAGCTGTTTTTT.

The sample holds many counts of this clonotype. This sequence joins TRBV5-1 and TRBJ2-7; D may be TRBD2 (5 bases). Trimming removed 3 bases from V and 2 bases from J, with 6 bases in between. Germline loops: CDR1 SGHRS, CDR2 YFSETQ. This CDR3 region has 12 residues. The CDR3 region has the DNA TGCGCCAGCAGCTCCGGGACCTACGAGCAGTACTTC. This codes for CASSSGTYEQYF. The full variable domain, rest sourced from reference TRBV5-1 and TRBJ2-7, is KAGVTQTPRYLIKTRGQQVTLSCSPISGHRSVSWYQQTPGQGLQFLFEYFSETQRNKGNFPGRFSGRQFSNSRSEMNVSTLELGDSALYLCASSSGTYEQYFGPGTRLTVT.

This clonotype was recorded at least ten times. This rearrangement joins TRBV5-1 to TRBJ1-1; D possibly corresponds to TRBD1 (6 bases). V was pared by 1 base and J by 0 bases, with 10 bases between. Per germline, CDR1 SGHRS and CDR2 YFSETQ. The CDR3 runs to 15 residues. CDR3 protein: CASSLPGQLNTEAFF. Written as DNA, the CDR3 is TGCGCCAGCAGCTTGCCGGGACAACTGAACACTGAAGCTTTCTTT.

This clonotype appeared many times. For the CDR3, the DNA is TGCAGCGTTGGTTCAGGGTACGTGGGCACAGATACGCAGTATTTT. It codes for CSVGSGYVGTDTQYF. This sequence joins TRBV29-1 and TRBJ2-3; D perhaps matches TRBD1 (5 bases). With 4 bases removed from V and 1 base from J, the gap between germline ends came to 15 bases. Germline V gene data show CDR1 as SQVTM and CDR2 as ANQGSEA. The CDR3 has 15 residues.